The T cell receptor beta chain described here comes from a study of cytomegalovirus exposure and HLA in healthy donors. The wider study: In a later analysis, it was reported that the roughly 130 validation repertoires had been produced on the same platform as the 666 repertoires belonging to the first cohort.

This table comes from immunoSEQ multiplex PCR, and its TCRdb copy is limited to in-frame clones, with some not included. This table holds about 130,000 clones, about nine tenths found once. Study results and limitations: Overall, around 150 TCR beta chains were annotated as cytomegalovirus-associated. Whilst most TCR sequences proved rare, a subset of public TCRs occurred across many donors.

This clone showed up just a few times. The antigen is unknown. Trimming removed 4 bases from V and 8 bases from J; junction bases left unmatched: 6. Germline V gene data show CDR1 as SGHRS and CDR2 as YFSETQ. The CDR3 sequence is 14 residues long. The specimen sequenced was PBMCs. The J gene is TRBJ1-5, the V gene TRBV5-1; 10 nucleotides line up with TRBD1. The sequence was collected from a man between 25 and 39 years old in good health and CMV-seronegative. The DNA of the CDR3 is TGCGCCAGCAGCCCGGGACAGGGGATGGAGCCCCAGCATTTT. This gives the protein CASSPGQGMEPQHF. Variable domain in full (rest from reference TRBV5-1 and TRBJ1-5): KAGVTQTPRYLIKTRGQQVTLSCSPISGHRSVSWYQQTPGQGLQFLFEYFSETQRNKGNFPGRFSGRQFSNSRSEMNVSTLELGDSALYLCASSPGQGMEPQHFGDGTRLSIL.